This paragraph covers one T cell receptor beta chain sequence. Its antigen is not identified. The data were taken from a study of shared clonotypes between healthy human individuals. Looking at the study overall: Donor ages ranged 18 to 49 years: a couple of women, a few men. Three plates were used per donor for CD4 naive, three for CD4 memory, two for CD8 naive and one for CD8 memory. Study-wide results and caveats: Memory subsets had estimated richness that was generally smaller than that of naive subsets.

Clones were read by immunoSEQ multiplex PCR, and TCRdb kept only the in-frame ones, dropping some. The sample carries roughly 590,000 clones, roughly 96% recorded once. The CDR3 has 14 residues. Trimming took off 3 bases at V and 5 bases at J, with 11 bases between the two ends. Germline CDR1 SGDLS, CDR2 YYNGEE. Naive CD8 cells lacked CD45RO and underwent positive selection for CCR7, leaving out terminally differentiated effector memory CD45RA+ cells. Material for sequencing was naive CD8+ T cells sorted from blood. This chain connects TRBV9 to TRBJ2-2; no reliable D call. The sequence came from a woman younger than 45 in good health. The CDR3 protein is CASSGAGATGELFF. DNA of the CDR3: TGTGCCAGCAGCGGAGCAGGTGCAACCGGGGAGCTGTTTTTT.